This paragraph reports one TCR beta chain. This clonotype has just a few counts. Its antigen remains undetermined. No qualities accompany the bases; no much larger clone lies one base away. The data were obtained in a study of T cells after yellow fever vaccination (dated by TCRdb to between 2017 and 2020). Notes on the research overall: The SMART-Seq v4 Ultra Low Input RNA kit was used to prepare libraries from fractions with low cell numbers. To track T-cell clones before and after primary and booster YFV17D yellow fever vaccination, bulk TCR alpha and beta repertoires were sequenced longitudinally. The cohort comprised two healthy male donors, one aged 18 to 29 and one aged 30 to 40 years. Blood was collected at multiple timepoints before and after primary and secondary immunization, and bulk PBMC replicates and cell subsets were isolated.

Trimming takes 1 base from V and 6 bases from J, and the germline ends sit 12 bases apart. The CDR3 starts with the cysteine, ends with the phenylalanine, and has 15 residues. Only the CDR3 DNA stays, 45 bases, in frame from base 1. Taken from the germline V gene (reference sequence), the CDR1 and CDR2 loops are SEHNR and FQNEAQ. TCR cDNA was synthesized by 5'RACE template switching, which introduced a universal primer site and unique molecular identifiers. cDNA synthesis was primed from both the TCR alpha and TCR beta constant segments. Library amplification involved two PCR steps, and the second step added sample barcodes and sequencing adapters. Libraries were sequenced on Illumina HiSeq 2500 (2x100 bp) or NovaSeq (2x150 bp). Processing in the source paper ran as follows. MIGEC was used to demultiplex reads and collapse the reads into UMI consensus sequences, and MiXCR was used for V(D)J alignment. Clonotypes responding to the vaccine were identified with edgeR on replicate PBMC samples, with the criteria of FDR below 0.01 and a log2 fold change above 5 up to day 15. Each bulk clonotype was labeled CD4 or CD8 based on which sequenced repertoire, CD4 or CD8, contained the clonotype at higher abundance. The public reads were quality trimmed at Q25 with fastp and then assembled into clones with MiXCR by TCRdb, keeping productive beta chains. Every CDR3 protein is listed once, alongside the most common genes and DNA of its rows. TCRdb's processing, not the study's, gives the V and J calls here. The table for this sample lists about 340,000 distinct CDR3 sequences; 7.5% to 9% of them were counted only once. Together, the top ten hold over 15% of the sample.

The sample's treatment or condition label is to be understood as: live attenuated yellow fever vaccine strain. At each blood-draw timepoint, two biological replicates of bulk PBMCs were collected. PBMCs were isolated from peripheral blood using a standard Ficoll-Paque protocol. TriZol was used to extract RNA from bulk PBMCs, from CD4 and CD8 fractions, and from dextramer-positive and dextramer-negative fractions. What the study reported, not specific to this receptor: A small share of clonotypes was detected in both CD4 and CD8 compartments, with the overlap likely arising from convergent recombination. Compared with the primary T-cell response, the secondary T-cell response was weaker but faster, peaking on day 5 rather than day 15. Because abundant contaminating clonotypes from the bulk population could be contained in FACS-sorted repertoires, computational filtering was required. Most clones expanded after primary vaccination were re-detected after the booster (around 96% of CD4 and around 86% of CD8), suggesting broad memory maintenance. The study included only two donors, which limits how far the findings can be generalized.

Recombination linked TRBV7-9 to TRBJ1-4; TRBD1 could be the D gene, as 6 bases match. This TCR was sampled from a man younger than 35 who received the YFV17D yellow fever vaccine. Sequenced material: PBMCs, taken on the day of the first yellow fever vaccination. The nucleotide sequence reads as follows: TGTGCCAGCAGCTTAGGGGCAGGGGACTATGAAAAACTGTTTTTT. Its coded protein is CASSLGAGDYEKLFF.